The 7 T cell receptor beta chains below come from one sample, sequenced in a study of T cells in Graves' hyperthyroidism and ophthalmopathy. It was RNA transcripts that yielded the amplified TCR beta CDR3 regions. A set of HTBI primers served as the primers for a first-round RT-PCR of the TCR CDR3. One entry per CDR3 protein, called by TCRdb with MiXCR from the multiplex PCR reads. The sample contains over 150,000 distinct CDR3 sequences, roughly a sixth of which appear only once. Sequencing was performed on blood. The receptors stem from a woman between 45 and 60 years old with Graves' hyperthyroidism.

The J gene is TRBJ2-3, the V gene TRBV24-1; D gene uncertain. Germline CDR1 KGHDR, CDR2 SFDVKD. This CDR3 is 15 amino acids long. Trimming took 1 base from V and 1 from J, leaving 8 bases between them. CDR3: CATSDLGTGTDTQYF. CDR3 coding DNA: TGTGCCACCAGTGATTTAGGAACGGGCACAGATACGCAGTATTTT.

There are many counts of this clonotype. V usage is TRBV5-1 and J usage is TRBJ2-7; 12 bases map to TRBD2. The CDR3 length is 15 residues. Trimming took 4 bases from V and 4 from J; bases not matched to a gene: 6. Germline loops: CDR1 SGHRS, CDR2 YFSETQ. In DNA form, the CDR3 reads TGCGCCAGCAGCCTTGGGCTAGCGGGAGGGTACGAGCAGTACTTC. It codes for CASSLGLAGGYEQYF. The variable domain in full, with the rest retrieved from reference TRBV5-1 and TRBJ2-7, is KAGVTQTPRYLIKTRGQQVTLSCSPISGHRSVSWYQQTPGQGLQFLFEYFSETQRNKGNFPGRFSGRQFSNSRSEMNVSTLELGDSALYLCASSLGLAGGYEQYFGPGTRLTVT.

This clonotype was seen only a few times. This chain connects TRBV30 to TRBJ1-1, with 7 bases lining up with TRBD1. The CDR3 spans 14 residues. The V and J ends lost 3 bases and 0 bases, in that order; junction bases with no gene match: 4. Germline V gene data show CDR1 as GTSNPN and CDR2 as SVGIG (reference sequence). CDR3: CAWRKDRLNTEAFF. CDR3 in DNA: TGTGCCTGGAGGAAGGACAGGTTGAACACTGAAGCTTTCTTT.

In its sample, this clonotype was seen many times. J is TRBJ1-1 and V is TRBV6-2 or TRBV6-3; the match to TRBD1 covers 7 bases. The CDR3 spans 15 residues. V trimming: 5 bases; J trimming: 1 base; junction bases outside the gene matches: 7. Germline V gives CDR1 MNHEY, CDR2 SVGEGT. CDR3 bases: TGTGCCAGCAGTCCTTCGGGACAGAAGAACACTGAAGCTTTCTTT. Its protein product is CASSPSGQKNTEAFF.

The chain joins TRBV19 to TRBJ2-5, with 12 bases fitting TRBD2. Germline values: CDR1 LNHDA, CDR2 SQIVND (reference sequence). CDR3 size: 17 residues. V dropped 4 bases and J dropped 0; count of bases not matched to a gene: 6. The CDR3 DNA is TGTGCCAGTAGTACTCGGACTAGCGGGAAGTACCAAGAGACCCAGTACTTC. Protein sequence: CASSTRTSGKYQETQYF. Based on the CDR3 plus reference TRBV19 and TRBJ2-5, the full variable domain is DGGITQSPKYLFRKEGQNVTLSCEQNLNHDAMYWYRQDPGQGLRLIYYSQIVNDFQKGDIAEGYSVSREKKESFPLTVTSAQKNPTAFYLCASSTRTSGKYQETQYFGPGTRLLVL.

This chain links TRBV29-1 with TRBJ2-7, with D perhaps matching TRBD2 (6 bases). The V gene's germline CDR1 is SQVTM and CDR2 ANQGSEA. V was pared by 3 bases and J by 0 bases, with 9 bases between. This CDR3 spans 13 amino acids. The CDR3 is CSVDGGSSYEQYF. In DNA, the CDR3 is TGCAGCGTTGATGGGGGGAGCTCCTACGAGCAGTACTTC.

This clonotype was counted once. This chain links TRBV19 with TRBJ2-7; 9 nucleotides align to TRBD2. The CDR3 has 15 residues. J gave up 7 bases and V 4 bases, and 11 bases lay outside the gene matches. CDR1 is LNHDA, CDR2 SQIVND, per germline (reference sequence). The chain's CDR3 is CASSTPGLALGEQYF. The DNA for the CDR3 is TGTGCCAGTAGTACGCCGGGACTAGCCCTCGGTGAGCAGTACTTC.